This T cell receptor (beta chain) is from a study of T-cell memory formation after mild COVID-19. Whole-study results and caveats: A balance of CD4 and CD8 characterized clones contracting day 15 to 85, whereas later expanders leaned CD4+.

For this clonotype: Its antigen is not identified.

The V and J ends lost 6 bases and 0 bases respectively, with 12 bases between them. The CDR3 length is 14 residues. Germline loops: CDR1 DFQATT, CDR2 SNEGSKA (reference sequence). A 5'RACE reaction primed in the constant segment made cDNA libraries of TCR alpha and TCR beta, and these carried sample barcodes and UMIs. TCRdb itself ran the 5' RACE reads through MiXCR, one entry per CDR3 protein. The data contain about 320,000 distinct CDR3 sequences, more than 13% of them singletons. This TCR came from a man younger than 35 who had mild COVID-19 (a few samples of this study predate the infection). Cell type and time point are not known. Input material: PBMCs or a T cell subset sorted from them (not recorded which). This rearrangement joins TRBV20-1 to TRBJ2-4; D tentatively fits TRBD1 or TRBD2 (5 bases each). This chain's CDR3 is CSAKVGVAKNIQYF. DNA for the CDR3: TGCAGTGCCAAGGTGGGGGTAGCCAAAAACATTCAGTACTTC.